A selection of T cell receptor beta chains follows, all from one sample in a study of cytomegalovirus exposure and HLA in healthy donors. Measured with immunoSEQ multiplex PCR; TCRdb has only the in-frame clones, and not every one. Of about 110,000 clones listed, roughly 82% are singletons. The sample was PBMCs. All receptors derive from a woman aged 50 to 65 in good health and CMV-seropositive. Both conserved end residues are part of each CDR3. D genes are given only for firm matches. Expanded clones get a size class; other rows say once, few or many, or leave the size out.

clone_size	j_call	d_call	v_call	cdr3_aa	cdr3_nt
-	TRBJ2-7	TRBD2	TRBV2	CASRQLAGEQYF	TGTGCCAGCAGACAACTAGCGGGCGAGCAGTACTTC
-	TRBJ2-1	TRBD1	TRBV9	CASTPSRVKPASDREIYNEQFF	TGTGCCAGCACCCCGAGTCGGGTAAAACCTGCCTCGGACAGGGAAATCTACAATGAGCAGTTCTTC
-	TRBJ1-1	-	TRBV5-1	CASSSSQGRGLNTEAFF	TGCGCCAGCAGCTCGAGCCAGGGGCGTGGTTTGAACACTGAAGCTTTCTTT
few	TRBJ2-1	TRBD2	TRBV2	CASSEKAGGYEQFF	TGTGCCAGCAGTGAAAAAGCGGGGGGTTATGAGCAGTTCTTC
-	TRBJ2-3	-	TRBV5-1	CASSRIGSVGTDTQYF	TGCGCCAGCAGCCGCATAGGGAGTGTGGGCACAGATACGCAGTATTTT
-	TRBJ2-1	-	TRBV10-3	CATTRDFNYNEQFF	TGTGCCACTACACGGGACTTCAACTACAATGAGCAGTTCTTC
-	TRBJ1-4	-	TRBV6-5	CASSPIQGINEKLFF	TGTGCCAGCAGTCCGATACAGGGAATTAATGAAAAACTGTTTTTT
-	TRBJ1-6	TRBD1	TRBV28	CASIREDRTSSYNSPLHF	TGTGCCAGCATTCGAGAGGACAGGACGAGCTCCTATAATTCACCCCTCCACTTT
-	TRBJ1-4	TRBD1	TRBV7-2	CASSLTDRANEKLFF	TGTGCCAGCAGCCTGACGGACAGGGCTAATGAAAAACTGTTTTTT
-	TRBJ2-7	TRBD2	TRBV5-1	CASSPLAGGPEQYF	TGCGCCAGCAGCCCCCTAGCGGGGGGGCCCGAGCAGTACTTC
-	TRBJ1-3	-	TRBV6-6	CASSRQAASGNTIYF	TGTGCCAGCTCAAGACAGGCTGCCTCTGGAAACACCATATATTTT